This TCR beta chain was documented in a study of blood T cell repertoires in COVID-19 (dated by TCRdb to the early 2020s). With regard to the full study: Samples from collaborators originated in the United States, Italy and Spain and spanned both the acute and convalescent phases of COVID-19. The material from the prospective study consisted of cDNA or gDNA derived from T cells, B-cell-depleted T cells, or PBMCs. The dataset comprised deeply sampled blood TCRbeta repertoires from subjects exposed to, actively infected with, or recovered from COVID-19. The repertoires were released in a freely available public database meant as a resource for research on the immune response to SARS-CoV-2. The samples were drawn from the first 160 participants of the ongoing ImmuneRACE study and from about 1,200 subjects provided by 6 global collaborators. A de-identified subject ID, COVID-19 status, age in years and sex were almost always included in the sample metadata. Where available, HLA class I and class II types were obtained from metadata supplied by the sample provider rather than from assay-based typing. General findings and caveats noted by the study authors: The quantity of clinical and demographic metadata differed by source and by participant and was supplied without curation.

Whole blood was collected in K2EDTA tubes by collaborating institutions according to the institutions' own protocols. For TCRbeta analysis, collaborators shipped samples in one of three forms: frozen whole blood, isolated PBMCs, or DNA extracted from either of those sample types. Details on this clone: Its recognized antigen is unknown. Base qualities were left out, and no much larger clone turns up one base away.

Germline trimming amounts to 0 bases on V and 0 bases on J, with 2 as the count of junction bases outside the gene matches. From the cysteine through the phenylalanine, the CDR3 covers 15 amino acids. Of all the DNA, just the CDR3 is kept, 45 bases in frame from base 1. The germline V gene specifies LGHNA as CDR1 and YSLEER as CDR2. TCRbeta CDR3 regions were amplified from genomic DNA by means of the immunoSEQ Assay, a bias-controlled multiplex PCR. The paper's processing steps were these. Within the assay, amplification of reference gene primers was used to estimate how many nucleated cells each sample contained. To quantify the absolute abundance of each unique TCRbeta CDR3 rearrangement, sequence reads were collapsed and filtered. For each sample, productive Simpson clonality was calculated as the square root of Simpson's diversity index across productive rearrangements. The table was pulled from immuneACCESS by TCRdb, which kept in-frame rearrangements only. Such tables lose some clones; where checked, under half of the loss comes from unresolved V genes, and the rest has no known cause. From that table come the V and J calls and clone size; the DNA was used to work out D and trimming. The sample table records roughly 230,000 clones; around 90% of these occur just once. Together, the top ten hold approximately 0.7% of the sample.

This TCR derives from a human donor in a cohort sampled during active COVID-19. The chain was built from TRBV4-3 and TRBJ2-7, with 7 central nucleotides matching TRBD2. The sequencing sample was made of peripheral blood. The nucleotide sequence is TGCGCCAGCAGCCAAGATAGCGGGTACTCCTACGAGCAGTACTTC. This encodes CASSQDSGYSYEQYF.